The rows below give T cell receptor beta chains drawn from one sample of a study of identical twins. TCRdb re-called the 5' RACE reads with MiXCR, one entry per CDR3 protein. The sample consists of around 290,000 distinct CDR3 sequences, more than 8% of them appearing once. Another study also made use of these data, one on yellow fever vaccine responses in identical twins.

Sequencing was carried out using CD8+ T cells sorted from blood. These receptors all come from a woman aged 18-29 years in good health. The CDR3 runs from the conserved cysteine through the conserved F or W. The D gene is left open where the match is weak. Some rows mark clone size as missing; the rest say once, few, many or name a class of expanded clone.

v_call	clone_size	j_call	d_call	cdr3_length	cdr3_aa	cdr3_nt
TRBV4-3	many	TRBJ2-2	TRBD1	15	CASSAGTGGTGELFF	TGCGCCAGCAGCGCCGGGACAGGGGGGACCGGGGAGCTGTTTTTT
TRBV9	.	TRBJ2-1	.	12	CASSDVYNEQFF	TGTGCCAGCAGCGACGTTTACAATGAGCAGTTCTTC
TRBV14	few	TRBJ2-3	TRBD1	16	CASSQEAGGRTDTQYF	TGTGCCAGCAGCCAAGAGGCAGGGGGCCGCACAGATACGCAGTATTTT
TRBV24-1	.	TRBJ2-2	.	13	CATSDLFAGELFF	TGTGCCACCAGTGATTTGTTCGCCGGGGAGCTGTTTTTT
TRBV4-1	few	TRBJ2-7	TRBD1	17	CASSPLTGATTPGEQYF	TGCGCCAGCAGCCCCTTAACAGGGGCTACTACCCCTGGCGAGCAGTACTTC
TRBV5-5	many	TRBJ2-1	.	14	CASSLTPEAGEQFF	TGTGCCAGCAGCTTGACCCCCGAGGCGGGGGAGCAGTTCTTC
TRBV5-1	.	TRBJ2-2	.	14	CASSMSMGTGELFF	TGCGCCAGCAGCATGAGTATGGGAACCGGGGAGCTGTTTTTT
TRBV5-6	few	TRBJ2-1	.	14	CASSYRSTYNEQFF	TGTGCCAGCAGCTACAGAAGTACCTACAATGAGCAGTTCTTC
TRBV29-1	many	TRBJ2-2	TRBD1	13	CSAWGQAPGELFF	TGCAGCGCCTGGGGACAGGCTCCCGGGGAGCTGTTTTTT
TRBV11-2	many	TRBJ2-1	.	16	CASSPQMGGLYNEQFF	TGTGCCAGCAGCCCTCAAATGGGGGGGCTCTACAATGAGCAGTTCTTC
TRBV11-2	.	TRBJ2-7	.	13	CASSGTEYYEQYF	TGTGCCAGCAGCGGAACAGAATATTACGAGCAGTACTTC
TRBV20-1	few	TRBJ2-1	TRBD2	18	CSAPAGLAGGSATNEQFF	TGCAGTGCTCCCGCGGGACTAGCGGGAGGATCCGCAACCAATGAGCAGTTCTTC
TRBV25-1	.	TRBJ2-5	.	16	CASSESRQGGLETQYF	TGTGCCAGCAGTGAATCCCGCCAGGGCGGTTTAGAGACCCAGTACTTC
TRBV7-9	few	TRBJ2-1	.	17	CASSLGAFSGRYNEQFF	TGTGCCAGCAGCTTAGGGGCCTTTAGTGGAAGGTACAATGAGCAGTTCTTC
TRBV12-3/TRBV12-4	.	TRBJ2-1	TRBD1	16	CASISLRDRDWDEQFF	TGTGCCAGCATATCCCTCCGGGACAGGGATTGGGATGAGCAGTTCTTC
TRBV5-1	few	TRBJ1-1	.	15	CASSLWGGRNTEAFF	TGCGCCAGCAGCTTGTGGGGAGGAAGGAACACTGAAGCTTTCTTT
TRBV27	many	TRBJ2-3	.	20	CASSLSLGDFQSKGTDTQYF	TGTGCCAGCAGTTTATCGCTCGGGGACTTTCAATCAAAAGGCACAGATACGCAGTATTTT
TRBV2	.	TRBJ2-7	.	13	CASSADLAYEQYF	TGTGCCAGCAGTGCTGACTTAGCCTACGAGCAGTACTTC
TRBV7-8	few	TRBJ2-7	TRBD2	17	CASSTGLAGGHGYEQYF	TGTGCCAGCAGCACCGGACTAGCGGGGGGACATGGGTACGAGCAGTACTTC
TRBV5-1	many	TRBJ2-3	.	13	CASSWSEGNTQYF	TGCGCCAGCAGCTGGTCAGAGGGGAATACGCAGTATTTT
TRBV5-5	many	TRBJ1-3	.	15	CASSSTPNTGNTIYF	TGTGCCAGCAGCTCCACGCCAAACACAGGAAACACCATATATTTT
TRBV7-9	few	TRBJ1-2	TRBD1	15	CASGGWGETGATDTF	TGTGCCAGCGGAGGTTGGGGAGAGACAGGGGCCACAGACACCTTC
TRBV20-1	few	TRBJ2-7	.	13	CSARVPSSYEQYF	TGCAGTGCTAGAGTCCCTTCCAGCTACGAGCAGTACTTC
TRBV29-1	many	TRBJ2-1	TRBD1	16	CSVEEPLQGAYNEQFF	TGCAGCGTTGAAGAGCCCCTGCAGGGGGCCTACAATGAGCAGTTCTTC
TRBV3-1	few	TRBJ1-5	.	13	CASSKEMHQPQHF	TGTGCCAGCAGCAAAGAGATGCATCAGCCCCAGCATTTT
TRBV9	many	TRBJ2-1	.	15	CASSPPRGRPGEQFF	TGTGCCAGCAGCCCTCCGAGAGGGAGGCCAGGCGAGCAGTTCTTC
TRBV7-2	few	TRBJ2-7	.	14	CASSLELRGYEQYF	TGTGCCAGCAGCTTAGAGCTGCGGGGCTACGAGCAGTACTTC
TRBV12-3/TRBV12-4	many	TRBJ1-6	.	16	CASSFSRDRAGSPLHF	TGTGCCAGCAGCTTCTCAAGGGACCGGGCAGGCTCACCCCTCCACTTT
TRBV5-1	many	TRBJ2-7	TRBD2	14	CASSSGEGFYEQYF	TGCGCCAGCAGCTCGGGGGAGGGTTTCTACGAGCAGTACTTC
TRBV10-3	many	TRBJ2-7	.	13	CAIKELNSYEQYF	TGTGCCATCAAAGAGCTGAACTCCTACGAGCAGTACTTC
TRBV29-1	many	TRBJ2-1	.	13	CSVLISSYNEQFF	TGCAGCGTTCTCATAAGCTCCTACAATGAGCAGTTCTTC
TRBV7-9	few	TRBJ2-1	.	17	CASSSAAEISSGNEQFF	TGTGCCAGCAGCTCAGCCGCGGAGATCAGCTCGGGCAATGAGCAGTTCTTC
TRBV15	many	TRBJ2-2	.	14	CATGGTANTGELFF	TGTGCCACAGGAGGGACAGCTAACACCGGGGAGCTGTTTTTT
TRBV28	many	TRBJ2-3	.	15	CASSFSDSKTDTQYF	TGTGCCAGCAGTTTTAGCGATTCGAAGACAGATACGCAGTATTTT
TRBV20-1	.	TRBJ2-7	.	15	CSVLSTRGMSYEQYF	TGCAGCGTACTCTCTACGCGCGGGATGTCCTACGAGCAGTACTTC
TRBV5-6	.	TRBJ1-5	TRBD1	16	CASSLAGTGAAQPQHF	TGTGCCAGCAGCTTGGCCGGGACAGGGGCGGCTCAGCCCCAGCATTTT
TRBV28	.	TRBJ2-1	.	14	CASRSSGSYNEQFF	TGTGCCAGCAGGAGTAGCGGCTCCTACAATGAGCAGTTCTTC
TRBV7-2	many	TRBJ2-1	.	13	CASSLVPNNEQFF	TGTGCCAGCAGCTTAGTACCTAATAATGAGCAGTTCTTC
TRBV20-1	few	TRBJ2-7	.	12	CSAREGGREQYF	TGCAGTGCTAGAGAGGGGGGACGCGAGCAGTACTTC
TRBV7-8	few	TRBJ2-7	.	17	CASSLRRGFWGSYEQYF	TGTGCCAGCAGCTTGCGGCGGGGATTTTGGGGAAGCTACGAGCAGTACTTC
TRBV4-3	.	TRBJ2-6	TRBD1	17	CASSQQTGGAGANVLTF	TGCGCCAGCAGCCAACAAACAGGGGGCGCTGGGGCCAACGTCCTGACTTTC
TRBV12-3/TRBV12-4	few	TRBJ1-2	.	17	CASSLESQGYPISGYTF	TGTGCCAGCAGTTTAGAATCACAGGGCTATCCTATTTCAGGCTACACCTTC
TRBV7-9	many	TRBJ2-1	.	16	CASSPRGRETTMSKFF	TGTGCCAGCAGCCCCCGTGGTAGGGAAACTACAATGAGCAAGTTCTTC
TRBV2	few	TRBJ1-4	TRBD1	15	CASRGFDRGNEKLFF	TGTGCCAGCAGGGGATTTGACAGGGGAAATGAAAAACTGTTTTTT
TRBV4-1	few	TRBJ2-7	TRBD1	14	CASSQQDRVTEQYF	TGCGCCAGCAGCCAGCAGGACAGGGTTACTGAGCAGTACTTC